These 29 T cell receptor beta chains were sequenced from one sample in a study of blood T cell repertoires in COVID-19. Using immunoSEQ multiplex PCR, the repertoire was profiled, and TCRdb retains in-frame clones only, with some absent. The table lists 150,000 or so clones, about 83% of them singletons. Sequenced sample: peripheral blood. Receptors originate from a human donor in a cohort sampled during active COVID-19.

The chain uses TRBV24-1 and TRBJ2-5; the D gene is possibly TRBD2 (5 bases). V was clipped by 3 bases and J by 2 bases, with 12 bases between them. Per the germline V gene, CDR1 is KGHDR and CDR2 is SFDVKD. The CDR3 length is 15 residues. The CDR3 region has the DNA TGTGCCACCAGTGATCCCCGGACTTCACAAGAGACCCAGTACTTC. This translates into CATSDPRTSQETQYF.

The chain links TRBV10-3 to TRBJ2-7; 9 nucleotides match TRBD1. Germline CDR1 reads ENHRY; CDR2 reads SYGVKD. V shed 4 bases and J 5 bases; nucleotides not matched to a gene: 3. The CDR3 contains 13 residues. CDR3 loop: CAISAGQGDEQYF. The CDR3 DNA reads TGTGCCATCAGTGCGGGACAGGGCGACGAGCAGTACTTC.

This chain links TRBV13 with TRBJ2-7, with 7 bases fitting TRBD1. With 3 bases clipped from V and 4 bases from J, the junction kept 6 bases outside the gene matches. There are 14 residues in the CDR3. In germline, CDR1 is PRHDT, CDR2 FYEKMQ (reference sequence). In nucleotides, the CDR3 is TGTGCCAGCAGCTTGGAAGGGGGCGCGTACGAGCAGTACTTC. Translation gives CASSLEGGAYEQYF.

The chain employs TRBV6-1 and TRBJ1-5, with D unclear. The CDR3 loop spans 16 amino acids. With 4 bases removed from V and 4 bases from J, the gap between germline ends came to 17 bases. Germline lookup yields CDR1 MNHNS and CDR2 SASEGT. The CDR3 DNA follows: TGTGCCAGCAGTGCGAATGAGGCCAGGAGGAATCAGCCCCAGCATTTT. It is translated as CASSANEARRNQPQHF.

V and J are TRBV30 and TRBJ2-3; TRBD2 agrees at 7 bases. CDR1 GTSNPN and CDR2 SVGIG come from the germline V gene (reference sequence). The CDR3 has 14 amino acids. After removal of 4 bases from V and 8 bases from J, the junction contained 12 bases not matched to a gene. The CDR3 region is CAWKRERDITTQYF. CDR3 DNA sequence: TGTGCCTGGAAGCGAGAGCGGGATATAACTACGCAGTATTTT.

This clone was detected once. The chain carries TRBV30 and TRBJ1-4, with 8 nucleotides matching TRBD1. The CDR3 runs to 13 residues. CDR1 and CDR2 from the germline V gene are GTSNPN and SVGIG (reference sequence). V shed 2 bases, J shed 8 bases, and the junction held 4 bases outside the gene matches. The CDR3 loop reads CAWSPTGGEKLFF. The CDR3, as DNA: TGTGCCTGGAGTCCCACAGGGGGAGAAAAACTGTTTTTT.

This chain links TRBV3-1 (or the pseudogene TRBV3-2) with TRBJ2-1; 8 positions agree with TRBD2. This CDR3 comprises 14 residues. Unmatched junction bases numbered 7, after V lost 0 bases and J lost 12 bases. In germline, CDR1 is LGHDT, CDR2 YNNKEL (reference sequence). The CDR3 region has the DNA TGTGCCAGCAGCCAAGAACTGGTGACTAGCGCGCAGTTCTTC. Amino acid sequence: CASSQELVTSAQFF.

The V and J genes are TRBV30 and TRBJ1-3, with D maybe TRBD1 (5 bases). The CDR3 loop spans 14 amino acids. Germline lookup yields CDR1 GTSNPN and CDR2 SVGIG (reference sequence). V lost 3 bases and J 0 bases, leaving 9 bases between the germline ends. The CDR3, as DNA: TGTGCCTGGAGAGGGGTTATCTCTGGAAACACCATATATTTT. Its protein product is CAWRGVISGNTIYF.

The chain has TRBV2 and TRBJ1-1; TRBD1 is a possible D gene (6 bases). Germline values: CDR1 SNHLY, CDR2 FYNNEI. CDR3 length equals 18 residues. Trimming removed 6 bases from V and 3 bases from J, with 26 bases in between. The CDR3 is CASSTGGRPGPLHTEAFF. The CDR3 DNA reads TGTGCCAGCAGCACGGGGGGGCGACCGGGACCGTTACACACTGAAGCTTTCTTT.

V is TRBV19 and J is TRBJ2-2; tentative D call: TRBD1 (6 bases). The germline CDR1 and CDR2 sequences are LNHDA and SQIVND (reference sequence). V was trimmed by 8 bases and J by 3 bases, leaving 13 bases between them. This CDR3 contains 14 residues. The CDR3 coding sequence is TGTGCCAGTCCTCGGGACACCTACACCGGGGAGCTGTTTTTT. Translated, it gives CASPRDTYTGELFF.

The chain uses TRBV30 and TRBJ1-4; perhaps TRBD1 as D (6 bases). V gave up 4 bases and J gave up 8 bases, with 14 bases separating them. The germline CDR1 and CDR2 sequences are GTSNPN and SVGIG (reference sequence). The CDR3 covers 13 residues. The CDR3 protein is CAWNRERSEKLFF. CDR3 coding DNA: TGTGCCTGGAACAGGGAGAGGAGCGAAAAACTGTTTTTT.

The chain couples TRBV28 to TRBJ1-6, with a tentative D call TRBD1 (6 bases). Trimming cost V 6 bases and J 0 bases, with 18 bases left between them. The CDR3 is made up of 18 amino acids. CDR1 and CDR2 from the germline V gene are MDHEN and SYDVKM. The CDR3 nucleotides read TGTGCCAGCAGCTCCAGGGGAAGGGCAAGCTCCTATAATTCACCCCTCCACTTT. Protein sequence: CASSSRGRASSYNSPLHF.

The chain has TRBV19 and TRBJ2-7, with D possibly TRBD2 on 7 matching bases. The CDR3 extends over 14 amino acids. Deletions cut 3 bases from V and 6 bases from J, with 15 bases between. Germline CDR1 LNHDA, CDR2 SQIVND (reference sequence). The CDR3 nucleotides are TGTGCCAGTAGTATTACAGGGTGGACTAGCGAGCAGTACTTC. Its translation is CASSITGWTSEQYF.

This clone was detected a few times. The V call is TRBV19, the J call TRBJ2-7; possible D gene TRBD2, 5 bases. There are 13 residues in the CDR3. Germline values: CDR1 LNHDA, CDR2 SQIVND (reference sequence). V lost 6 bases to trimming and J lost 0 bases, with 9 bases between them. CDR3 coding DNA: TGTGCCAGTAGCATCGGGAACTCCTACGAGCAGTACTTC. Translation: CASSIGNSYEQYF.

CDR3 amino acids: CASSFPDRGNTGELFF. As DNA, the CDR3 is TGTGCCAGCAGTTTTCCGGACAGGGGAAACACCGGGGAGCTGTTTTTT. The genes are TRBV27 and TRBJ2-2, with 9 nucleotides matching TRBD1. CDR1 MNHEY and CDR2 SMNVEV come from the germline V gene (reference sequence). The CDR3 has 16 amino acids. V shed 3 bases and J 2 bases; nucleotides not matched to a gene: 4.

The rearrangement joins TRBV5-5 to TRBJ2-5; 8 bases are shared with TRBD2. This CDR3 is 15 amino acids long. V trimming: 4 bases; J trimming: 3 bases; junction bases outside the gene matches: 8. Germline V gene sequence: CDR1 SGHKS, CDR2 YYEKEE (reference sequence). This CDR3 is CASSPTGTREETQYF. For the CDR3, the DNA is TGTGCCAGCAGCCCGACGGGGACTAGGGAAGAGACCCAGTACTTC.

The chain combines TRBV7-2 with TRBJ2-7; the D gene is possibly TRBD1 (6 bases). CDR1 is SGHTA, CDR2 FQGNSA, per germline. CDR3 size: 15 residues. V was clipped by 5 bases and J by 3 bases, with 17 bases between them. The CDR3 here is CASSHGTPRRYEQYF. CDR3 sequence (DNA): TGTGCCAGCAGCCATGGGACACCAAGACGCTACGAGCAGTACTTC. Complete variable domain (other parts from reference TRBV7-2 and TRBJ2-7): GAGVSQSPSNKVTEKGKDVELRCDPISGHTALYWYRQSLGQGLEFLIYFQGNSAPDKSGLPSDRFSAERTGGSVSTLTIQRTQQEDSAVYLCASSHGTPRRYEQYFGPGTRLTVT.

The chain uses TRBV30 and TRBJ2-7, with TRBD1 as a possible D gene (6 bases). CDR3 length: 13 amino acids. Germline lookup yields CDR1 GTSNPN and CDR2 SVGIG (reference sequence). V was pared by 5 bases and J by 6 bases, with 17 bases between. The CDR3 region is CAWSGARGSEQYF. The DNA for the CDR3 is TGTGCCTGGTCTGGGGCCAGGGGTAGCGAGCAGTACTTC.

The chain carries TRBV19 and TRBJ2-5; the match to TRBD2 covers 8 bases. CDR3 length: 13 residues. J was trimmed by 5 bases and V by 4 bases; bases with no gene match: 3. Germline V gene lookup returns CDR1 LNHDA and CDR2 SQIVND (reference sequence). The CDR3 sequence is CASSTGGAETQYF. In DNA, the CDR3 is TGTGCCAGTAGTACGGGAGGGGCGGAGACCCAGTACTTC.

This chain joins TRBV9 and TRBJ2-1, with 12 bases matching TRBD2. With 4 bases clipped from V and 10 bases from J, the junction kept 12 bases outside the gene matches. Germline values: CDR1 SGDLS, CDR2 YYNGEE. The CDR3 runs to 16 residues. The CDR3 sequence: CASSPPTSGGPHEQFF. The CDR3 DNA sequence: TGTGCCAGCAGCCCCCCAACTAGCGGGGGGCCCCACGAGCAGTTCTTC.

The CDR3 is CASSRTGPYEQYF. CDR3 bases: TGTGCCAGCAGCCGGACAGGGCCCTACGAGCAGTACTTC. The V gene is TRBV28, the J gene TRBJ2-7; 8 positions agree with TRBD1. Germline CDR1 is MDHEN and CDR2 is SYDVKM. This CDR3 has 13 residues. J gave up 2 bases and V 6 bases, and 3 bases lay outside the gene matches.

The J gene is TRBJ2-6, the V gene TRBV2; TRBD2 aligns across 10 bases. Germline CDR1 reads SNHLY; CDR2 reads FYNNEI. This CDR3 has 17 amino acids. CDR3 residues: CVGLAYDLISGANVLTF. CDR3 DNA sequence: TGTGTGGGACTAGCGTACGATTTAATCTCTGGGGCCAACGTCCTGACTTTC.

J is TRBJ1-4 and V is TRBV6-5; D remains ambiguous. The length of the CDR3 is 15 residues. The germline V gene has CDR1 MNHEY and CDR2 SVGAGI. Trimming pared 10 bases from V and 0 bases from J, leaving 15 bases between. The CDR3 DNA reads as TGTGCCATCAAGCGGGGATCAGCAACTAATGAAAAACTGTTTTTT. This sequence encodes CAIKRGSATNEKLFF.

The chain links TRBV3-1 (or the pseudogene TRBV3-2) to TRBJ2-1; D call uncertain. Germline V CDR1 and CDR2: LGHDT, YNNKEL (reference sequence). V was cut by 2 bases and J by 6 bases, with 11 bases left in between. CDR3 size: 14 residues. CDR3 coding DNA: TGTGCCAGCAGCCAAACCCCCAGGTTCAATGAGCAGTTCTTC. Translation: CASSQTPRFNEQFF.

The CDR3 is CASSSGPYEQYF. As DNA, the CDR3 is TGTGCCAGCTCGAGCGGGCCCTACGAGCAGTACTTC. The chain links TRBV7-9 to TRBJ2-7; D perhaps matches TRBD2 (6 bases). Trimming pared 8 bases from V and 2 bases from J, leaving 10 bases between. Germline V gives CDR1 SEHNR, CDR2 FQNEAQ (reference sequence). The CDR3 contains 12 residues.

The V call is TRBV28, the J call TRBJ2-2, with TRBD1 matching 11 bases. This CDR3 has 15 amino acids. Germline V gene data show CDR1 as MDHEN and CDR2 as SYDVKM. The junction had 6 bases not matched to a gene; V was cut back by 6 bases and J by 6 bases. CDR3 loop: CASSSDRGPPGELFF. The CDR3 DNA is TGTGCCAGCAGCTCGGACAGGGGGCCACCCGGGGAGCTGTTTTTT. Supplemented by reference TRBV28 and TRBJ2-2, the full variable domain reads DVKVTQSSRYLVKRTGEKVFLECVQDMDHENMFWYRQDPGLGLRLIYFSYDVKMKEKGDIPEGYSVSREKKERFSLILESASTNQTSMYLCASSSDRGPPGELFFGEGSRLTVL.

The chain recombines TRBV13 with TRBJ1-3, with D tentatively TRBD1 (6 bases). The CDR3 runs 17 residues. From germline, CDR1 is PRHDT and CDR2 FYEKMQ (reference sequence). V lost 5 bases to trimming and J lost 0 bases, with 17 bases between them. Here the CDR3 reads CASSPRDIRTSGNTIYF. The CDR3, as DNA: TGTGCCAGCAGCCCCCGGGACATAAGAACCTCTGGAAACACCATATATTTT.

As DNA, the CDR3 is TGTGCCAGCAGCCACCTAGCGGGGGTCGGCTACGAGCAGTACTTC. The encoded protein is CASSHLAGVGYEQYF. The chain has TRBV3-1 (or the pseudogene TRBV3-2) and TRBJ2-7; 10 nucleotides align to TRBD2. The germline V gene has CDR1 LGHDT and CDR2 YNNKEL (reference sequence). This CDR3 contains 15 residues. Trimming cost V 3 bases and J 3 bases; bases outside gene matches: 5.

The CDR3 coding sequence is TGTGCCACCAGTGACCCGGGGAGACCTGAAGCTTTCTTT. It translates to CATSDPGRPEAFF. The chain combines TRBV24-1 with TRBJ1-1, with D hard to call. Deletions cut 4 bases from V and 6 bases from J, with 11 bases between. Germline V gene data show CDR1 as KGHDR and CDR2 as SFDVKD. The CDR3 totals 13 residues.